The rows below give T cell receptor beta chains drawn from one sample of a study of blood T cell repertoires in COVID-19. Profiling relied on immunoSEQ multiplex PCR, and the TCRdb table lists in-frame clones only, not all of them. The sample holds about 62,000 clones, roughly 71% seen once. The sequencing sample was made of peripheral blood. The receptors derive from a woman between 45 and 60 years old with active or convalescent COVID-19. The CDR3 runs from the conserved cysteine through the conserved F or W. D genes are given only for firm matches. Some rows have no size entry. The others give once, few or many, or a class for an expanded clone.

TRBV4-2,-,-,TRBJ2-1,TGTGCCAGCAGCCAAGATTTTCAGGGGCCCTACAATGAGCAGTTCTTC,CASSQDFQGPYNEQFF
TRBV19,many,TRBD1,TRBJ2-7,TGTGCCAGTAGTCCCGGGACAGTTTACGAGCAGTACTTC,CASSPGTVYEQYF
TRBV4-3,-,TRBD1,TRBJ1-2,TGCGCCAGCAGCCAGGACAGGGTAACGGGTGGCTACACCTTC,CASSQDRVTGGYTF
TRBV21-1,-,-,TRBJ2-7,TGTGCCAGCAGCAAAGGAGCCATAACCTACGAGCAGTACTTC,CASSKGAITYEQYF
TRBV5-1,-,-,TRBJ2-5,TGCGCCAGCAGCTTGGCAGGGGCGGAGACCCAGTACTTC,CASSLAGAETQYF
TRBV7-6,-,-,TRBJ2-3,TGTGCCAGCAGCTTATCCGAGGGGGTGGGAGATACGCAGTATTTT,CASSLSEGVGDTQYF
TRBV5-6,-,-,TRBJ1-1,TGTGCCAGCAGTCTCAGAGGTGGTTATGGTTCCACTGAAGCTTTCTTT,CASSLRGGYGSTEAFF
TRBV29-1,-,TRBD1,TRBJ2-3,TGCAGCGCGGGGACAGGGATGACAGATACGCAGTATTTT,CSAGTGMTDTQYF
TRBV7-8,-,TRBD2,TRBJ2-3,TGTGCCAGCAGGTCCGGACTAGCGGGAGGAAGCACAGATACGCAGTATTTT,CASRSGLAGGSTDTQYF
TRBV7-3,-,TRBD1,TRBJ1-2,TGTGCCAGCAGCTTAGGGACAGGGAGTGGCTACACCTTC,CASSLGTGSGYTF
TRBV11-2,-,-,TRBJ2-3,TGTGCCAGCAGCTTAGATCCGGCAGGGACGCAGTATTTT,CASSLDPAGTQYF
TRBV18,-,-,TRBJ2-1,TGTGCCAGCTCTCCGGACTACTACAATGAGCAGTTCTTC,CASSPDYYNEQFF
TRBV7-2,-,TRBD2,TRBJ2-5,TGTGCCAGCAGCTTAATCCCAGGGACTAGCGGCGGGACCCAGTACTTC,CASSLIPGTSGGTQYF
TRBV5-1,once,-,TRBJ1-1,TGCGCCAGCAGCTTAGGGGGTTGGAACACTGAAGCTTTCTTT,CASSLGGWNTEAFF
TRBV7-9,once,-,TRBJ1-2,TGTGCCAGCACCCCCTCGTCAGGAACCCAACGATTAAACTATGGCTACACCTTC,CASTPSSGTQRLNYGYTF
TRBV3-1/TRBV3-2,-,TRBD1,TRBJ2-1,TGTGCCAGCAGCCCCCATCGCGACAGGGGTCGTCATGAGCAGTTCTTC,CASSPHRDRGRHEQFF
TRBV5-6,-,TRBD1,TRBJ2-1,TGTGCCAGCAGCTTAATAGGACAGGACAATGAGCAGTTCTTC,CASSLIGQDNEQFF
TRBV27,once,TRBD2,TRBJ2-3,TGTGCCAGCGGGCCTGGGACTAGCGGGAGGCCTGATACGCAGTATTTT,CASGPGTSGRPDTQYF
TRBV30,-,-,TRBJ2-7,TGTGCCTCCTACCGGGGCTCCTACGAGCAGTACTTC,CASYRGSYEQYF
TRBV9,once,-,TRBJ2-7,TGTGCCAGCAGCGTAGGGGGAGCGGAAACGGGCTACGAGCAGTACTTC,CASSVGGAETGYEQYF
TRBV5-1,-,TRBD2,TRBJ2-7,TGCGCCAGCAGCTTGGTTGGGGGGGACGAGCAGTACTTC,CASSLVGGDEQYF
TRBV6-4,-,-,TRBJ1-1,TGTGCCAGCATTTGCGGATGTAACACTGAAGCTTTCTTT,CASICGCNTEAFF
TRBV5-1,-,TRBD2,TRBJ2-1,TGCGCCAGCAGCTTCTCACTAGCGGCCTCCTACAATGAGCAGTTCTTC,CASSFSLAASYNEQFF
TRBV18,-,TRBD1,TRBJ1-2,TGTGCCAGCTCAGCGGACAGGGGTAACTATGGCTACACCTTC,CASSADRGNYGYTF
TRBV3-1/TRBV3-2,-,-,TRBJ2-5,TGTGCCAGCAAGGGGCAGGGTCAAGAGACCCAGTACTTC,CASKGQGQETQYF
TRBV20-1,-,-,TRBJ1-1,TGCAGTGCTGCCTCGGGAACTGAAGCTTTCTTT,CSAASGTEAFF
TRBV2,-,-,TRBJ2-1,TGTGCCAGCAGCCGAATGAGCTCCTACAATGAGCAGTTCTTC,CASSRMSSYNEQFF
TRBV5-6,-,-,TRBJ2-5,TGTGCCAGCAGCTCACTAGCCCCAAAGACCCAGTACTTC,CASSSLAPKTQYF
TRBV6-1,-,TRBD2,TRBJ2-7,TGTGCCAGCAGTGAAGCCTCCCTAGCGGTAGCCGAGCAGTACTTC,CASSEASLAVAEQYF
TRBV29-1,-,TRBD1,TRBJ1-4,TGCAGCGTTCTGACTCCCAGGGGGGCGGAAAAACTGTTTTTT,CSVLTPRGAEKLFF
TRBV6-4,-,TRBD1,TRBJ1-2,TGTGCCAGCAAACCAACCGGGACAGGGTCTAACTATGGCTACACCTTC,CASKPTGTGSNYGYTF
TRBV6-2/TRBV6-3,-,-,TRBJ1-2,-,CASSTSGGSLYGYTF
TRBV4-3,-,TRBD2,TRBJ2-1,TGCGCCAGCAGCCTTGAGGGCGGGAGTATCAATGAGCAGTTCTTC,CASSLEGGSINEQFF
TRBV20-1,-,-,TRBJ1-1,TGCAGTGCTAGATCTTACACTGAAGCTTTCTTT,CSARSYTEAFF
TRBV28,-,-,TRBJ2-5,TGTGCCAGCAGTCCGCCCGGCAGGGCGGAGACCCAGTACTTC,CASSPPGRAETQYF
TRBV3-1/TRBV3-2,-,TRBD1,TRBJ2-7,TGTGCCAGCAGCCAAGGGCTGACAGGGAGAGGCTACGAGCAGTACTTC,CASSQGLTGRGYEQYF
TRBV2,-,TRBD2,TRBJ2-5,TGTGCCAGCAGTGAAATCGGGGGGGAGGCCCAGTACTTC,CASSEIGGEAQYF
TRBV19,-,-,TRBJ2-7,TGTGCCAGTAGTGATTACAGCCTCCGGGAGCAGTACTTC,CASSDYSLREQYF
TRBV5-1,-,-,TRBJ1-1,TGCGCCAGCAGCTGGGAGTTGAACACTGAAGCTTTCTTT,CASSWELNTEAFF
TRBV6-5,-,-,TRBJ1-2,TGTGCCAGCAGACGGGACAAAGGTGGCTACACCTTC,CASRRDKGGYTF
TRBV9,-,-,TRBJ1-4,TGTGCCAGCAGCGTAGGGCAGTCTAATGAAAAACTGTTTTTT,CASSVGQSNEKLFF
TRBV5-1,-,-,TRBJ1-4,TGCGCCAGCAGCTTGGCCCTGGGGCCGGGCACTAATGAAAAACTGTTTTTT,CASSLALGPGTNEKLFF
TRBV5-1,-,-,TRBJ1-4,TGCGCCAGCAGCTTGGTAACCGGTACGGCAACTAATGAAAAACTGTTTTTT,CASSLVTGTATNEKLFF
TRBV6-4,-,-,TRBJ1-6,TGTGCCAGCAGGCAGGAGGCCTATAATTCACCCCTCCACTTT,CASRQEAYNSPLHF
TRBV7-3,-,-,TRBJ1-1,TGTGCCAGCAGCTTATGGAGGGGTACTGAAGCTTTCTTT,CASSLWRGTEAFF
TRBV6-5,-,-,TRBJ1-1,TGTGCCAGCAGTTACTCGCGGGGGAACACTGAAGCTTTCTTT,CASSYSRGNTEAFF
TRBV2,few,TRBD1,TRBJ1-6,TGTGCCAGCAGTGGGTTCAGGGGGCCCCTCCACTTT,CASSGFRGPLHF
TRBV7-7,once,TRBD2,TRBJ2-5,TGTGCTAGCAGTAATACTGGCGGGGGAGAGACCCAGTACTTC,CASSNTGGGETQYF
TRBV27,once,TRBD2,TRBJ2-2,TGTGCCAGCAGTTTAACTAGCGGGAGGGCCGACACCGGGGAGCTGTTTTTT,CASSLTSGRADTGELFF
TRBV5-1,-,TRBD1,TRBJ2-7,TGCGCCAGCACCTCGACAGGGGTAAGCGAGCAGTACTTC,CASTSTGVSEQYF
TRBV6-6,-,TRBD2,TRBJ2-3,TGTGCCAGCAGTTATCTAGCGGGCACAGATACGCAGTATTTT,CASSYLAGTDTQYF